This T cell receptor beta chain was sequenced in a study of blood T cell repertoires in COVID-19 (dated by TCRdb to between 2020 and 2021). A note on the overall study: Collaborator samples came from the United States, Italy and Spain and covered acute and convalescent phases of COVID-19. Samples came from the ongoing ImmuneRACE study (first 160 participants) plus 1,254 subjects from 6 global collaborators. The repertoires were released in a freely available public database meant as a resource for research on the immune response to SARS-CoV-2. Deeply sampled blood TCRbeta repertoires from subjects exposed to, actively infected with, or recovered from COVID-19 were included in the dataset. Nearly every sample came with metadata listing a de-identified subject ID, COVID-19 status, age in years and sex. HLA class I and class II types, where available, came from metadata supplied by the sample provider rather than from assay-based typing. The prospective study material was composed of cDNA or gDNA derived from T cells, B-cell-depleted T cells, or PBMCs.

For this clone: The antigen it binds to is not known. The junction differs from germline at one of its ends, possibly a read error.

Each collaborating institution followed its own protocols to collect whole blood in K2EDTA tubes. For TCRbeta analysis, collaborator samples were shipped as frozen whole blood, as isolated PBMCs, or as DNA extracted from either sample type. What the work shows at the level of the full study, not this receptor alone: How much clinical and demographic metadata was included differed by source and by participant, and the metadata was provided uncurated.

CDR1 and CDR2 were assigned from the germline V gene as ENHRY and SYGVKD. From its cysteine to its phenylalanine, the CDR3 spans 9 amino acids. Just CDR3 DNA is preserved here, 27 bases in frame from base 1. The immunoSEQ Assay, a bias-controlled multiplex PCR, was used to amplify TCRbeta CDR3 regions from genomic DNA. The authors processed their data as follows. Nucleated cell counts per sample were estimated from amplification of reference gene primers within the assay. To quantify the absolute abundance of each unique TCRbeta CDR3 rearrangement, sequence reads were collapsed and filtered. For each sample, productive Simpson clonality was calculated by taking the square root of Simpson's diversity index across productive rearrangements. The table was pulled from immuneACCESS by TCRdb, which kept in-frame rearrangements only. Such tables lose some clones; where checked, under half of the loss comes from unresolved V genes, and the rest has no known cause. V, J and clone size are taken as reported in that table, and D and trimming were inferred from the DNA itself. This sample gives tens of thousands of clones in total; roughly nine tenths of them show up just once. Around a tenth of the sample rests with the top ten.

The receptor chain draws on TRBV10-3 and TRBJ2-7; a confident D gene designation cannot be given. The TCR originated in a human donor in a cohort sampled during active COVID-19. The source material was peripheral blood. DNA sequence: TGCACAGACTCCTACGAGCAGTACTTC. The resulting protein is CTDSYEQYF.